These T cell receptor beta chains were read from a single sample in a study of cytotoxic CD8 clonotypes in ibrutinib-treated CLL. Clones were read by immunoSEQ multiplex PCR, and TCRdb kept only the in-frame ones, dropping some. Of roughly 180,000 clones in the sample, about four fifths were seen once. The specimen comprised PBMCs, sampled after 24 months of ibrutinib treatment. These receptor sequences come from a human donor with chronic lymphocytic leukemia. Each CDR3 is given with its conserved first and last residue. The D gene is left open where the match is weak. Expanded clones get a size class; other rows say once, few or many, or leave the size out.

>TRBD1|TRBJ1-1|NA|TRBV7-2
TGTGCCAGCAGCCCTAGGACAGGTCGCATGAACACTGAAGCTTTCTTT
CASSPRTGRMNTEAFF
>TRBD1|TRBJ2-1|NA|TRBV11-3
TGTGCCAGCAGCCGACAGGGTCAATCCTACAATGAGCAGTTCTTC
CASSRQGQSYNEQFF
>TRBD2|TRBJ2-5|NA|TRBV10-3
TGTGCCATCAGCCAACTGGGGGGGGTTCCGTCTCAAGAGACCCAGTACTTC
CAISQLGGVPSQETQYF
>NA|TRBJ2-7|NA|TRBV6-1
TGTGCCAGCAGTGCTGGTGCTTTCTACGAGCAGTACTTC
CASSAGAFYEQYF
>NA|TRBJ2-1|NA|TRBV13
TGTGCCAGCAGCTTTTCCCTGGGGAGATCCTACAATGAGCAGTTCTTC
CASSFSLGRSYNEQFF
>NA|TRBJ1-1|NA|TRBV7-2
TGTGCCAGCAGCTCATCGGGGGGAAGTACTGAAGCTTTCTTT
CASSSSGGSTEAFF
>TRBD1|TRBJ2-1|NA|TRBV27
TGTGCCAGCAGTTTTCTAGGACAGGGACGGGGCAATGAGCAGTTCTTC
CASSFLGQGRGNEQFF
>NA|TRBJ2-7|NA|TRBV5-4
TGTGCCAGCAGCCTTAACAGGGACTACGAGCAGTACTTC
CASSLNRDYEQYF
>TRBD1|TRBJ2-7|NA|TRBV2
TGTGCCAGCAGGAATCAAGGGACAGGGTCCTACGAGCAGTACTTC
CASRNQGTGSYEQYF
>NA|TRBJ2-3|NA|TRBV5-1
TGCGCCAGCAGCTCCGGACTGACAGATACGCAGTATTTT
CASSSGLTDTQYF
>NA|TRBJ2-5|NA|TRBV7-9
TGTGCCAGCAGCCCGAACACAGGTGGAGAGACCCAGTACTTC
CASSPNTGGETQYF
>NA|TRBJ2-3|NA|TRBV9
TGTGCCAGCAGCGTAGATGGGCGTGTTTGGGATACGCAGTATTTT
CASSVDGRVWDTQYF
>TRBD1|TRBJ1-4|NA|TRBV28
TGTGCCAGCAGTTTGTCACAGGGGTTTGGACTGTTTTTT
CASSLSQGFGLFF
>TRBD1|TRBJ1-2|NA|TRBV6-6
TGTGCCAGCAGTTACGAGCCAGGGGGAAGGTATGGCTACACCTTC
CASSYEPGGRYGYTF
>NA|TRBJ1-5|NA|TRBV5-1
TGCGCCAGCAAAATAGACAGCAATCAGCCCCAGCATTTT
CASKIDSNQPQHF
>TRBD1|TRBJ1-3|NA|TRBV5-1
TGCGCCAGCAGCTCCGGAATCACAGGGGGCGCGGGCCTCTCTGGAAACACCATATATTTT
CASSSGITGGAGLSGNTIYF
>NA|TRBJ1-3|NA|TRBV4-3
TGCGCCAGCAGCCAAGTTGGGGGTCTTAGCTCTGGAAACACCATATATTTT
CASSQVGGLSSGNTIYF
>TRBD1|TRBJ1-6|NA|TRBV6-1
TGTGCCAGCGGTCAGGGGGCCTATAATTCACCCCTCCACTTT
CASGQGAYNSPLHF
>NA|TRBJ2-2|NA|TRBV5-1
TGCGCCAGCAGCTTGATCCAGCCAGGGGAGCTGTTTTTT
CASSLIQPGELFF
>TRBD2|TRBJ2-7|NA|TRBV28
TGTGCCAGCAGTTTTATAGCGGGAACGTACGAGCAGTACTTC
CASSFIAGTYEQYF
>NA|TRBJ2-7|once|TRBV7-7
TGTGCTAGCAGCCTGGGGAGGGCCGGACAGAGCGAGCAGTACTTC
CASSLGRAGQSEQYF
>NA|TRBJ2-2|NA|TRBV18
TGTGCCAGCTCACCTGCGACTCGCACCGGGGAGCTGTTTTTT
CASSPATRTGELFF
>NA|TRBJ1-2|NA|TRBV9
TGTGCCAGCAGCCCCTACCTTGGGGTAAAGGATGGCTACACCTTC
CASSPYLGVKDGYTF
>NA|TRBJ1-1|NA|TRBV30
TGTGCCTGGAGGGGTCTAAACACTGAAGCTTTCTTT
CAWRGLNTEAFF
>NA|TRBJ1-1|NA|TRBV27
TGTGCCAGCGGCCAGGGGACTGAAGCTTTCTTT
CASGQGTEAFF
>NA|TRBJ1-6|NA|TRBV27
TGTGCCAGCAGTTTAGAGGGGGTCAGCTCCTATAATTCACCCCTCCACTTT
CASSLEGVSSYNSPLHF
>NA|TRBJ1-2|NA|TRBV7-9
TGTGCCAGCAGCGTAGAGACAGTAAATGGCTACACCTTC
CASSVETVNGYTF
>TRBD2|TRBJ2-7|once|TRBV30
TGTGCCTGGATGGCTAGCGGATCCTACGAGCAGTACTTC
CAWMASGSYEQYF
>NA|TRBJ2-7|NA|TRBV19
TGTGCCAGTAGTATATCGCACAGGGCCGATTCCTACGAGCAGTACTTC
CASSISHRADSYEQYF
>NA|TRBJ2-7|NA|TRBV28
TGTGCCAGCACCAGGGGAGGGCGGGAGCAGTACTTC
CASTRGGREQYF
>NA|TRBJ1-5|NA|TRBV13
TGTGCCAGCAGCCAATATAGGAATCAGCCCCAGCATTTT
CASSQYRNQPQHF
>NA|TRBJ1-1|NA|TRBV30
TGTGCCTGGACCCCCTTTTTCCCTGAAGCTTTCTTT
CAWTPFFPEAFF
>NA|TRBJ2-7|NA|TRBV4-2
TGTGCCAGCAGCCAAGTAGCAGGGTATCTGGAAGACGAGCAGTACTTC
CASSQVAGYLEDEQYF
>NA|TRBJ1-1|NA|TRBV4-2
TGTGCCAGCAGCCTGGCGAACACTGAAGCTTTCTTT
CASSLANTEAFF
>TRBD2|TRBJ2-7|once|TRBV6-5
TGTGCCAGCAGTTACGGGACTAGCGCGACCTACGAGCAGTACTTC
CASSYGTSATYEQYF
>NA|TRBJ2-7|few|TRBV18
TGTGCCAGCTCACCAAATACAGGTCGCGAGCAGTACTTC
CASSPNTGREQYF
>NA|TRBJ2-3|NA|TRBV2
TGTGCCAGCAGTGAATCTAACCAGTGGAGTACGCAGTATTTT
CASSESNQWSTQYF
>NA|TRBJ1-2|NA|TRBV9
TGTGCCAGCAGCGACCTAACCTATTATGGCTACACCTTC
CASSDLTYYGYTF
>NA|TRBJ1-2|NA|TRBV5-4
TGTGCCAGCAGCTTGGTGGAGGGAGGGCGCTATGGCTACACCTTC
CASSLVEGGRYGYTF
>NA|TRBJ1-6|NA|TRBV18
TGTGCCAGCTCACTACTCGACAGCTCCTATAATTCACCCCTCCACTTT
CASSLLDSSYNSPLHF
>TRBD1|TRBJ1-1|NA|TRBV5-5
TGTGCCAGCAGCCCCTGGACAGGGACTGAAGCTTTCTTT
CASSPWTGTEAFF
>NA|TRBJ2-3|NA|TRBV4-1
TGCGCCAGCAGCCAGACTAGGACAGATACGCAGTATTTT
CASSQTRTDTQYF
>TRBD1|TRBJ1-1|NA|TRBV18
TGTGCCAGCTCACCTCGGACAGGGGGCACTGAAGCTTTCTTT
CASSPRTGGTEAFF
>TRBD1|TRBJ2-2|once|TRBV28
TGTGCCAGCAGTCCCACCAGGGGGCCGGCCGGGGAGCTGTTTTTT
CASSPTRGPAGELFF
>NA|TRBJ2-2|NA|TRBV11-1
TGTGCCAGCAGCTTACGGCGGAACACCGGGGAGCTGTTTTTT
CASSLRRNTGELFF
>NA|TRBJ2-7|NA|TRBV5-1
TGCGCCAGCAGCCCACGGGGTTCCTACGAGCAGTACTTC
CASSPRGSYEQYF
>NA|TRBJ1-4|many|TRBV30
TGTGCCTGGAGTGTACGCGGGGGTAGGGGAAAACTGTTTTTT
CAWSVRGGRGKLFF
>TRBD1|TRBJ1-2|NA|TRBV6-1
TGTGCCAGCAGTTGGGGACAGGATTCCTATGGCTACACCTTC
CASSWGQDSYGYTF